In this sample, the clone carrying this TCR beta chain turned up a few times. The record originates from a study of blood T cell repertoires in COVID-19. The wider study: Samples representing acute and convalescent COVID-19 were sourced from the United States, Italy and Spain.

TCRdb's copy holds only in-frame clones and misses some; the assay was immunoSEQ multiplex PCR. Among fewer than 250,000 clones, approximately 81% were seen once, and the ten largest hold about 10%. Per germline, CDR1 LGHDT and CDR2 YNNKEL (reference sequence). Trimming took off 0 bases at V and 4 bases at J, with 15 bases between the two ends. The CDR3 contains 16 residues. Seattle enrolled patients during active infection and tracked them longitudinally. Sequences were obtained from peripheral blood. The clonotype was recovered from a woman aged 80 or over with COVID-19, enrolled during active disease. V and J are TRBV3-1 (or the pseudogene TRBV3-2) and TRBJ1-2; TRBD1 might be the D (5 bases). The CDR3 DNA reads as TGTGCCAGCAGCCAAGATCGGGGGAGAGCAAGCTATGGCTACACCTTC. This gives the protein CASSQDRGRASYGYTF.